A selection of T cell receptor beta chains follows, all from one sample in a study of cytomegalovirus exposure and HLA in healthy donors. Repertoires were generated with immunoSEQ multiplex PCR, while TCRdb's copy carries only in-frame clones and drops some. The sample carries approximately 200,000 clones, over 75% recorded once. Sequencing input: PBMCs. Receptor source: a human donor in good health. CDR3s include the opening cysteine and the closing phenylalanine or tryptophan. Fields, in order: J gene, clone size, V gene, CDR3 length, D gene, CDR3 protein, CDR3 DNA. A D gene is named only where the DNA matches it firmly. A clone size is listed for some rows: how often the clone was seen (once, few, many), or a class if it is expanded.

TRBJ2-1 few TRBV9 19 TRBD2 CASSVEGLAGARGYNEQFF TGTGCCAGCAGCGTAGAGGGGTTAGCGGGAGCCAGGGGCTACAATGAGCAGTTCTTC
TRBJ2-5 . TRBV5-4 13 . CASSLRTGETQYF TGTGCCAGCAGCTTGAGAACCGGAGAGACCCAGTACTTC
TRBJ2-3 . TRBV27 19 TRBD2 CASSPHLPIAGGDTDTQYF TGTGCCAGCAGTCCACACTTACCAATAGCGGGAGGGGACACAGATACGCAGTATTTT
TRBJ2-3 . TRBV5-1 15 TRBD2 CASSLGGGPTDTQYF TGCGCCAGCAGCTTGGGGGGGGGACCCACGGATACGCAGTATTTT
TRBJ1-5 . TRBV9 13 TRBD1 CASSGDSRQPQHF TGTGCCAGCAGCGGGGACAGCAGACAGCCCCAGCATTTT
TRBJ2-1 . TRBV28 15 TRBD2 CASTLGLAGYNEQFF TGTGCCAGCACCCTGGGACTAGCGGGATACAATGAGCAGTTCTTC
TRBJ2-7 . TRBV2 15 TRBD1 CASKPDRGRYYEQYF TGTGCCAGCAAGCCAGACAGGGGACGATATTACGAGCAGTACTTC
TRBJ2-5 . TRBV18 16 TRBD2 CASSPKGTSVGETQYF TGTGCCAGCTCACCTAAGGGGACTAGCGTCGGGGAGACCCAGTACTTC
TRBJ2-7 . TRBV6-5 16 TRBD1 CASSYGGQGVGYEQYF TGTGCCAGCAGTTACGGGGGACAGGGGGTCGGCTACGAGCAGTACTTC
TRBJ2-5 . TRBV29-1 13 TRBD1 CSVLTGGQETQYF TGCAGCGTTTTAACAGGGGGACAAGAGACCCAGTACTTC
TRBJ1-3 . TRBV19 14 . CASTPLTGGNTIYF TGTGCCAGTACCCCACTGACGGGTGGAAACACCATATATTTT
TRBJ1-4 . TRBV2 18 TRBD1 CASSPGGQGLATNEKLFF TGTGCCAGCAGTCCAGGTGGACAGGGGCTAGCAACTAATGAAAAACTGTTTTTT
TRBJ1-3 . TRBV15 16 . CATSRDRAGAGNTIYF TGTGCCACCAGCAGAGATAGGGCGGGGGCTGGAAACACCATATATTTT
TRBJ1-1 once TRBV5-6 14 . CASSGMDRRHEAFF TGTGCCAGCAGCGGGATGGACAGACGACATGAAGCTTTCTTT
TRBJ2-7 . TRBV6-1 15 TRBD1 CASSDRTGYSYEQYF TGTGCCAGCAGCGATCGGACAGGATACTCCTACGAGCAGTACTTC
TRBJ2-7 . TRBV28 14 . CASSNTGISYEQYF TGTGCCAGCAGCAATACAGGGATTTCCTACGAGCAGTACTTC
TRBJ2-3 . TRBV2 15 . CASSEASHSTDTQYF TGTGCCAGCAGTGAGGCTAGCCATAGCACAGATACGCAGTATTTT
TRBJ2-1 . TRBV6-5 11 . CASKYTGEQFF TGTGCCAGCAAGTATACTGGTGAGCAGTTCTTC
TRBJ1-1 . TRBV9 14 . CASSTHPGSTEAFF TGTGCCAGCAGCACCCATCCAGGGTCCACTGAAGCTTTCTTT
TRBJ2-7 . TRBV6-1 15 TRBD1 CASSSGGTGSYEQYF TGTGCCAGCAGCTCAGGAGGGACAGGGTCCTACGAGCAGTACTTC
TRBJ2-7 . TRBV18 15 TRBD1 CASSAGTGGSYEQYF TGTGCCAGCTCTGCCGGGACAGGGGGTTCCTACGAGCAGTACTTC
TRBJ2-3 . TRBV10-1 14 . CASSVTGSTDTQYF TGCGCCAGCAGTGTGACTGGGAGCACAGATACGCAGTATTTT
TRBJ2-1 . TRBV27 16 TRBD2 CASSLRLAGASNEQFF TGTGCCAGCAGTTTGCGACTAGCGGGAGCGAGCAATGAGCAGTTCTTC
TRBJ2-1 . TRBV7-8 19 TRBD2 CASSLSPWTSGSDLNEQFF TGTGCCAGCAGCTTAAGCCCCTGGACTAGCGGGAGTGACCTCAATGAGCAGTTCTTC
TRBJ2-1 . TRBV5-1 18 TRBD2 CASSLASSGRGGQTEQFF TGCGCCAGCAGCTTGGCGTCTAGCGGGAGGGGGGGTCAAACTGAGCAGTTCTTC
TRBJ2-3 . TRBV11-2 16 . CASSLASRGSTDTQYF TGTGCCAGCAGCTTAGCTTCCAGGGGCAGCACAGATACGCAGTATTTT
TRBJ2-7 . TRBV19 15 TRBD2 CASSIGTSLSSEQYF TGTGCCAGTAGTATCGGGACTAGTTTAAGTAGCGAGCAGTACTTC
TRBJ2-6 . TRBV28 19 TRBD1 CASSQFLTGGSSGANVLTF TGTGCCAGCAGTCAGTTTTTGACAGGGGGTTCTTCTGGGGCCAACGTCCTGACTTTC
TRBJ2-7 . TRBV29-1 12 . CSASGNSYEQYF TGCAGCGCGAGCGGTAACTCCTACGAGCAGTACTTC
TRBJ1-1 . TRBV11-2 14 . CASSLYGGDTEAFF TGTGCCAGCAGCCTCTACGGGGGGGACACTGAAGCTTTCTTT